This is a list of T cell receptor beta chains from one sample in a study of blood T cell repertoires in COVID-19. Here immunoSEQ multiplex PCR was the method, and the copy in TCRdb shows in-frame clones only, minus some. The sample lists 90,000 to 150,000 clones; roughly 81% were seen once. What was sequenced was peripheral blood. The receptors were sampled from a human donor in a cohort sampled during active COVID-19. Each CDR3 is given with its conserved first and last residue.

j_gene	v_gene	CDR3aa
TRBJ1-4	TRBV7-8	CASSRRQGATNEKLFF
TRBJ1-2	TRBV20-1	CSPGSNYGYTF
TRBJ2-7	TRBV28	CASRSGTGYEQYF
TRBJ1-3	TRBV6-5	CASMSSGNTIYF
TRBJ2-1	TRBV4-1	CASSHHGQTDNEQFF
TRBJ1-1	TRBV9	CASSPFMGRDTEAFF
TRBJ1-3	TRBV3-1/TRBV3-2	CASSRATAGGNTIYF
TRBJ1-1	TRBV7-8	CASSLDGLGDGAFF
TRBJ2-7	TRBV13	CASSLGSNYEQYF
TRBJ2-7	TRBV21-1	CASSLWTSGGSPYEQYF
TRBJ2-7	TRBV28	CASSSLYEQYF
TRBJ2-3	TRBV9	CASSGPQGLAGGLADTQYF
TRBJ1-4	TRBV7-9	CASSASDTWLSEKLFF
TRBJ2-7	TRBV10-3	CATWGGGASHEQYF
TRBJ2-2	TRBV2	CASVRRAGVAGELFF
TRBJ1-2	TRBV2	CASRQPGQPPNYGYTF
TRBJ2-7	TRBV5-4	CASSARQGASREQYF
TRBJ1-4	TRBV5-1	CASSLAPTNEKLFF
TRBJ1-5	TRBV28	CASSKQGIRNQPQHF
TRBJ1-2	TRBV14	CASSQDRVYGYTF
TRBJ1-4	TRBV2	CATSDRGQKLFF
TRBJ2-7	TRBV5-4	CASRPRGGTYEQYF
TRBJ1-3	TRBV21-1	CASSNNRPSGNTIYF
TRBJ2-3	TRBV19	CASSPRTSGGRTDTQYF
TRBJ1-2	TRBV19	CASTLTGETISYTF
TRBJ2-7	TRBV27	CASSSHRTGGDEQYF
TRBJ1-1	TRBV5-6	CASSFPRTVNTEAFF
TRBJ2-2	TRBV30	CAWSVQDNPVGELFF
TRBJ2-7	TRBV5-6	CASSSRGQRRYEQYF
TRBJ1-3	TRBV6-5	CASSYGADNSGNTIYF
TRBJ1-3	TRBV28	CASSSQGVPYVGNTIYF
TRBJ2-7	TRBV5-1	CASSLDGYEQYF
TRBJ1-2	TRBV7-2	CASSSFWTDLNYGYTF
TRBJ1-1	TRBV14	CASRAQGDERNEAFF
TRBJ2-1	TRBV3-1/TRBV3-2	CASSHPGLLYNEQFF
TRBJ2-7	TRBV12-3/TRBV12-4	CASTPNGGYEQYF
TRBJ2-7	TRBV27	CASRPTGTYEQYF
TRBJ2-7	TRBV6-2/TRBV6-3	CASSYLRVREQYF
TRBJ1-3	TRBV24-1	CATSDDRPGNTIYF
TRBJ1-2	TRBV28	CASSLSFGERGYTF
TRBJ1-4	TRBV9	CASSTHPGQRNEKLFF
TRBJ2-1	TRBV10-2	CASSEFLAGANEQFF
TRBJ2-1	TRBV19	CASSTGGSVYNEQFF
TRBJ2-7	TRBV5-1	CASSQPGTSTKAQYF
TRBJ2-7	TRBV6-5	CASTLSSYEQYF
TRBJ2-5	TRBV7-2	CASSLVASGGFGTQYF
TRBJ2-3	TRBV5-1	CASSRTGTDTQYF
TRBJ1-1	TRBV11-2	CASSQSLNTEAFF
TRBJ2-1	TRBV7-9	CASSLVEFPEQFF
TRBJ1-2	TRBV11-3	CASSSRWGEADYGYTF
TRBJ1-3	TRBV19	CASSTGTGPGNTIYF
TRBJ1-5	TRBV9	CASSPAGIKPQHF
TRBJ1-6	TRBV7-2	CASSSGSSYNSPLHF